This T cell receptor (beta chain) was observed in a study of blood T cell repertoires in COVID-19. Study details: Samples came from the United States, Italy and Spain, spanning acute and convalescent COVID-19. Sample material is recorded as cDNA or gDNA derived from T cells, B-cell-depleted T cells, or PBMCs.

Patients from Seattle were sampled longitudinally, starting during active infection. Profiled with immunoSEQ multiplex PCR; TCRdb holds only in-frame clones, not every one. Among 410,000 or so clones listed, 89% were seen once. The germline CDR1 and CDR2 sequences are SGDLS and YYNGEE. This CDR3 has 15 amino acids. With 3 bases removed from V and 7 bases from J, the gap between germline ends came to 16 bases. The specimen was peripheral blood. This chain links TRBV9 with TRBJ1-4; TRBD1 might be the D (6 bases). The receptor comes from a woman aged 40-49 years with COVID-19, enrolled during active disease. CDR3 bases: TGTGCCAGCAGCGGGGGTTTAGGGGGTGCTGAAAAACTGTTTTTT. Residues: CASSGGLGGAEKLFF. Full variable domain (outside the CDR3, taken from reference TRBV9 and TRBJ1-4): DSGVTQTPKHLITATGQRVTLRCSPRSGDLSVYWYQQSLDQGLQFLIQYYNGEERAKGNILERFSAQQFPDLHSELNLSSLELGDSALYFCASSGGLGGAEKLFFGSGTQLSVL.